These T cell receptor beta chains were read from a single sample in a study of blood T cell repertoires in COVID-19. TCRdb's copy holds only in-frame clones and misses some; the assay was immunoSEQ multiplex PCR. Here the sample spans about 160,000 clones, over 70% being singletons. Sequencing was performed on peripheral blood. These receptors all stem from a man aged 80 or over with acute or convalescent COVID-19. The CDR3 runs from the conserved cysteine through the conserved F or W. The D gene is left open where the match is weak.

cdr3_aa,d_call,v_call
CASSPGGGTYGYTF,.,TRBV19
CASSRGTGLEAFF,TRBD1,TRBV5-4
CASSSRGLSGGTNVLTF,.,TRBV27
CASRRLAGGRRGNTGELFF,TRBD2,TRBV2
CASSYGAGARNEQFF,TRBD2,TRBV6-2/TRBV6-3
CAIRHGTRGEQYF,TRBD2,TRBV10-3
CASSMWAGGSNTEAFF,TRBD1,TRBV19
CASSYSGVQYNEQFF,.,TRBV27
CASRTGTGDEQYF,TRBD1,TRBV2
CASSHRTVFYEQYF,.,TRBV14
CASSLEGQETQYF,.,TRBV5-4
CASSLWGDYGYTF,.,TRBV7-9